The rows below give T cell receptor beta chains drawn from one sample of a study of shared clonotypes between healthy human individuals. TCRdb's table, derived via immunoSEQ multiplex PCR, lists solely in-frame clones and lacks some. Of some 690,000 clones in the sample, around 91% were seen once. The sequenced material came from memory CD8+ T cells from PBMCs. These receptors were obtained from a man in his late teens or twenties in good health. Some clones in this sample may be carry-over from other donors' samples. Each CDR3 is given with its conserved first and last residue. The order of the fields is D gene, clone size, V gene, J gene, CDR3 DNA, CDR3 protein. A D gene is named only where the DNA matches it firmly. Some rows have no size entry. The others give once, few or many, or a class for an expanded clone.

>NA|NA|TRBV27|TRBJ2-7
TGTGCCAGCAGTTTAAACGGACTGGCCCCCCGGGTCTACGAGCAGTACTTC
CASSLNGLAPRVYEQYF
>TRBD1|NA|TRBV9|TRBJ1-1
TGTGCCAGCAGCGAAGACGGACAGGGGGACACTGAAGCTTTCTTT
CASSEDGQGDTEAFF
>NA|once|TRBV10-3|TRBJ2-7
TGTGCCACCACGGGACGCAGCCTGGGGGAGCAGTACTTC
CATTGRSLGEQYF
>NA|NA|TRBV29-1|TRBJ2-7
TGCAGCGTTGAAGTGGCAGGCTCCTACGAGCAGTACTTC
CSVEVAGSYEQYF
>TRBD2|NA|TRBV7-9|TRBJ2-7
TGTGCCAGCAGCTTGGGACTAGCGGCATCCTACGAGCAGTACTTC
CASSLGLAASYEQYF
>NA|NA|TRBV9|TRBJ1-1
TGTGCCAGCAGCGTCCAGCAGGGGCTGAACACTGAAGCTTTCTTT
CASSVQQGLNTEAFF
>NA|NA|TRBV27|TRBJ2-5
TGTGCCAGCAGTTTTACCTGGGGGGCCCAAGAGACCCAGTACTTC
CASSFTWGAQETQYF
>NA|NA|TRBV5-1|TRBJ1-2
TGCGCCAGCAGCCTGTATCAGAACTATGGCTACACCTTC
CASSLYQNYGYTF
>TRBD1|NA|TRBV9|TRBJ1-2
TGTGCCAGCAGCGGCCCAAGACAGGGTCTAAATGGCTACACCTTC
CASSGPRQGLNGYTF
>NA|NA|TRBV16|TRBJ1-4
TGTGCCAGCAGCCAATCGGACAAGGAAAAACTGTTTTTT
CASSQSDKEKLFF
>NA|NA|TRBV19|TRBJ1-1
TGTGCCAGTATGATTGCACAGGATGAAGCTTTCTTT
CASMIAQDEAFF
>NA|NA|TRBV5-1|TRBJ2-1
TGCGCCAGCAGCTTGGCCGCTGGGGGTGAAGCCTACAATGAGCAGTTCTTC
CASSLAAGGEAYNEQFF
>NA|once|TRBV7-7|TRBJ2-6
TGTGCCAGCAGCTGGAGCTTAGTGCCACAAAGTCGGGCCAACGTCCTGACTTTC
CASSWSLVPQSRANVLTF
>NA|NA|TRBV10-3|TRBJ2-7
TGTGCCATCACAGAGGATACGGGCTCCTACGAGCAGTACTTC
CAITEDTGSYEQYF
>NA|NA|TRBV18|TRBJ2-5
TGTGCCAGCTCACCGACAGACCGAGAGAAAGAGACCCAGTACTTC
CASSPTDREKETQYF
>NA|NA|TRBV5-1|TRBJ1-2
TGCGCCAGCAGAGATCGGCCGGGTTTAATCTATGGCTACACCTTC
CASRDRPGLIYGYTF
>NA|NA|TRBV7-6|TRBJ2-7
TGTGCCAGCAGCCAGGGGAGAGAGTCTTACGAGCAGTACTTC
CASSQGRESYEQYF
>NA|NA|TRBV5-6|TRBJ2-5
TGTGCCAGCCATTTAAGGTGGGGAGAGACCCAGTACTTC
CASHLRWGETQYF
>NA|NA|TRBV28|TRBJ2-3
TGTGCCAACACCCTGTACCCTCGAGCAGATACGCAGTATTTT
CANTLYPRADTQYF
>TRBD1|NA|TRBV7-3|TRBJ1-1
TGTGCCAGCAGCCGACAGGGGGCGGTTGAAGCTTTCTTT
CASSRQGAVEAFF
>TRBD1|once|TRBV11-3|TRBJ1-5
TGTGCCAGCAGCGCCATCACAGGGGTTGGGCAGCCCCAGCATTTT
CASSAITGVGQPQHF
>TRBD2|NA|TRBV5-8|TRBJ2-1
TGTGCCAGCAGCCCCGGGGGGGTTTGGTCCTACAATGAGCAGTTCTTC
CASSPGGVWSYNEQFF
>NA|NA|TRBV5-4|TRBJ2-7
TGTGCCAGCAGCGGGGGATATCCCTACGAGCAGTACTTC
CASSGGYPYEQYF
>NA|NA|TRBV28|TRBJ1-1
TGTGCCAGCAGTTTATTTTGGGGAAACACTGAAGCTTTCTTT
CASSLFWGNTEAFF
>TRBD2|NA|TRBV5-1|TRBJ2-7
TGCGCCAGCAGCGTAGCGGGAATCCGGTACGAGCAGTACTTC
CASSVAGIRYEQYF
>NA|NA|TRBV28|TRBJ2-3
TGTGCCAGCAGTTTACCCCTCCAAGGAACAGATACGCAGTATTTT
CASSLPLQGTDTQYF
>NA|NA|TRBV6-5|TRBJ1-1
TGTGCCAGCAGTTACCGGAGTGCAGGCTCGAACACTGAAGCTTTCTTT
CASSYRSAGSNTEAFF
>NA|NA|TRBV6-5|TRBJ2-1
TGTGCCAGCAGTCCGCAGGGTACCAATGAGCAGTTCTTC
CASSPQGTNEQFF
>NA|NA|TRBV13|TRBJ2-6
TGTGCCAGCAGCCCCTGGGTTGTCTCTGGGGCCAACGTCCTGACTTTC
CASSPWVVSGANVLTF
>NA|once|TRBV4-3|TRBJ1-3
TGCGCCAGCAGCCAAGGTGCGGGTGCATCTGGAAACACCATATATTTT
CASSQGAGASGNTIYF
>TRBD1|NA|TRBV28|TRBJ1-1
TGTGCCAGCAGACCTTCCACAGGGGTTAACACTGAAGCTTTCTTT
CASRPSTGVNTEAFF
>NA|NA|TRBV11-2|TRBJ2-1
TGTGCCAGCAGCTTAGTTGAGCACAATGAGCAGTTCTTC
CASSLVEHNEQFF
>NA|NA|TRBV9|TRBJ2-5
TGTGCCAGCAGCCCTCAGGCCGTGAATAGCGCGGAGACCCAGTACTTC
CASSPQAVNSAETQYF
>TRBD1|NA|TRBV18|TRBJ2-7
TGTGCCAGCTCCCCGACCGGGACAGGCCTTTACGAGCAGTACTTC
CASSPTGTGLYEQYF
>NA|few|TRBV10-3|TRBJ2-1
TGTGCCATCAGAGGCGGGTCTTCCTACAATGAGCAGTTCTTC
CAIRGGSSYNEQFF
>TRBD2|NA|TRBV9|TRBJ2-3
TGTGCCAGCAGCTCTAGCGGGTTTAGCACAGATACGCAGTATTTT
CASSSSGFSTDTQYF
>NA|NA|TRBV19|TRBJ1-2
TGTGCCAGTAGTCCGGGACGGGGGAAATATGGCTACACCTTC
CASSPGRGKYGYTF
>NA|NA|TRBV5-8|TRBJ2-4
TGTGCCAGCAGCTGGGGGGGCAGAGCCAAAAACATTCAGTACTTC
CASSWGGRAKNIQYF
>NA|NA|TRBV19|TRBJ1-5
TGTGCCAGTAGCCTCACGCGAGGCGAGTATAGCAATCAGCCCCAGCATTTT
CASSLTRGEYSNQPQHF
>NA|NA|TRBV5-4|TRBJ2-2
TGTGCCAGCAGCCCGACAGTTTTGGCGGCGAACACCGGGGAGCTGTTTTTT
CASSPTVLAANTGELFF
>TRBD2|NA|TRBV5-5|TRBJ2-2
TGTGCCAGCAGCTTGTTTTTAGCGGGAGGTACTACCGGGGAGCTGTTTTTT
CASSLFLAGGTTGELFF
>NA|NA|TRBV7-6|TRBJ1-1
TGTGCCAGCAGAGCCGGGGGAGGGAACACTGAAGCTTTCTTT
CASRAGGGNTEAFF
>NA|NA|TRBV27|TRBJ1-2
TGTGCCAGCAGTTTGTTTTTGGGAAGCCATGGCTACACCTTC
CASSLFLGSHGYTF
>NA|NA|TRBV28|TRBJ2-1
TGTGCCAGCAGTTTAGAGGCAGGCCTTGCGGAGCAGTTCTTC
CASSLEAGLAEQFF
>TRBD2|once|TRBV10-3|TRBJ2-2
TGTGCCATCAGTGAGTCGATAGCGGGAGGTAGGACCGGGGAGCTGTTTTTT
CAISESIAGGRTGELFF
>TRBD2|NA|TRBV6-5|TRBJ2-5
TGTGCCAGCAGCCTGACTAGCGGGAGACAAGAGACCCAGTACTTC
CASSLTSGRQETQYF
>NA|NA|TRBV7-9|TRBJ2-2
TGTGCCAGCAGTTGGGCGTTCAACACCGGGGAGCTGTTTTTT
CASSWAFNTGELFF
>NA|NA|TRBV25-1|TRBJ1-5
TGTGCCAGCAGTGACGGACACTCTCGTGGCAATCAGCCCCAGCATTTT
CASSDGHSRGNQPQHF
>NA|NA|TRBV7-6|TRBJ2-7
TGTGCCAGCAGCCCCAACAGACGACGGACAGACTACGAGCAGTACTTC
CASSPNRRRTDYEQYF
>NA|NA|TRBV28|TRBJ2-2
TGTGCCAGCAGCCGGAGTAGCACCGGGGAGCTGTTTTTT
CASSRSSTGELFF